The 28 T cell receptor beta chains below were found in one sample sequenced in a study of blood T cell repertoires in COVID-19. Using immunoSEQ multiplex PCR, the repertoire was profiled, and TCRdb retains in-frame clones only, with some absent. The top ten hold over 12% of the sample, which has 150,000 or so clones, approximately 82% seen once. Sequenced sample: peripheral blood. The receptor set was obtained from a human donor with acute or convalescent COVID-19. The donor label of this sample is uncertain.

The chain uses TRBV7-9 and TRBJ1-2, with D possibly TRBD1 on 5 matching bases. The germline CDR1 and CDR2 sequences are SEHNR and FQNEAQ (reference sequence). V was cut by 5 bases and J by 8 bases, with 15 bases left in between. The CDR3 spans 13 residues. The CDR3: CASSEGPRAGYTF. CDR3 bases: TGTGCCAGCAGCGAAGGGCCCAGGGCGGGCTACACCTTC.

Here the CDR3 reads CSVERGGVLTF. The CDR3 DNA reads TGCAGCGTTGAGAGAGGGGGCGTCCTGACTTTC. V usage is TRBV29-1 and J usage is TRBJ2-6, with a tentative D call TRBD1 (6 bases). Germline V gene lookup returns CDR1 SQVTM and CDR2 ANQGSEA. V was trimmed by 3 bases and J by 12 bases, leaving 9 bases between them. The CDR3 extends over 11 amino acids.

The chain employs TRBV7-9 and TRBJ1-2; D uncertain. The CDR3 is made up of 15 amino acids. V shed 0 bases and J shed 4 bases, with 12 bases lying between them. Germline V gene lookup returns CDR1 SEHNR and CDR2 FQNEAQ (reference sequence). The CDR3 coding sequence is TGTGCCAGCAGCTTAGCGGCAGGCCCGATCTATGGCTACACCTTC. Its protein is CASSLAAGPIYGYTF.

This clone came up once. The chain carries TRBV7-9 and TRBJ1-6, with a tentative D call TRBD1 (6 bases). CDR1 is SEHNR and CDR2 is FQNEAQ in the germline V gene (reference sequence). The germline V and J ends were trimmed by 5 bases and 10 bases, with 15 bases remaining between them. CDR3 length: 14 residues. CDR3 nucleotide sequence: TGTGCCAGCAGCGCCACAGGGCCTTGGTCACCCCTCCACTTT. Encoded protein: CASSATGPWSPLHF.

This clone was recorded a few times. The chain couples TRBV27 to TRBJ1-6, with TRBD1 matching over 7 bases. CDR3 length equals 15 residues. Germline CDR1 and CDR2: MNHEY and SMNVEV (reference sequence). V dropped 8 bases and J dropped 10; count of bases not matched to a gene: 14. CDR3 bases: TGTGCCAGCCGGCCCGGACAGGCGGCCAACTCACCCCTCCACTTT. It is translated as CASRPGQAANSPLHF.

The rearrangement links TRBV4-3 to TRBJ2-2, with TRBD1 identical over 8 bases. The CDR3 totals 15 residues. V lost 0 bases to trimming and J lost 4 bases; unmatched junction nucleotides: 1. CDR1 and CDR2 (germline): LGHNA, YSLEER. For the CDR3, the DNA is TGCGCCAGCAGCCAAGATGACAGGGGCACCGGGGAGCTGTTTTTT. Protein: CASSQDDRGTGELFF.

This rearrangement joins TRBV21-1 to TRBJ2-7; the table calls TRBD2, which could not be checked here. TRBV21-1 is labeled a pseudogene. This CDR3 is built from 16 residues. CDR3 sequence (DNA): TGTGCCAGCAGCAAAGCCGTAGCGGGGCGGCCCTACGAGCAGTACTTC. Translating it yields CASSKAVAGRPYEQYF.

The CDR3 spells CASSPGRGASENEKLFF. DNA for the CDR3: TGTGCCAGCAGCCCCGGCAGGGGGGCCTCGGAGAATGAAAAACTGTTTTTT. The V and J genes are TRBV7-9 and TRBJ1-4; 7 bases are a match to TRBD1. The CDR3 is made up of 17 amino acids. Looked up from germline, CDR1 is SEHNR and CDR2 is FQNEAQ (reference sequence). After removal of 5 bases from V and 5 bases from J, the junction contained 14 bases not matched to a gene.

This clone was found once. The chain carries TRBV7-2 and TRBJ2-3; no definite D call. Germline CDR1 SGHTA, CDR2 FQGNSA. Trimming pared 5 bases from V and 2 bases from J, leaving 14 bases between. The CDR3 runs 15 residues. This CDR3 reads CASSPRDRITDTQYF. The CDR3 DNA follows: TGTGCCAGCAGCCCTAGAGACCGAATCACAGATACGCAGTATTTT.

The chain combines TRBV3-1 (or the pseudogene TRBV3-2) with TRBJ1-2, with TRBD1 as a possible D gene (5 bases). CDR1 LGHDT and CDR2 YNNKEL come from the germline V gene (reference sequence). V gave up 1 base and J gave up 4 bases, with 7 bases separating them. The CDR3 length is 13 residues. The CDR3 loop is CASSQGQRYGYTF. CDR3 nucleotide sequence: TGTGCCAGCAGCCAAGGACAGCGCTATGGCTACACCTTC.

The CDR3 coding sequence is TGTGCCAGTGAGTTCGGTTGGGGGGACGCCTACTCGGACTATGGCTACACCTTC. It translates to CASEFGWGDAYSDYGYTF. The gene calls are TRBV19 and TRBJ1-2; D is possibly TRBD1 (5 bases). Germline V gene data show CDR1 as LNHDA and CDR2 as SQIVND (reference sequence). The CDR3 consists of 18 residues. The germline V and J ends were trimmed by 8 bases and 3 bases, with 28 bases remaining between them.

Written as DNA, the CDR3 is TGTGCCAGCAGCCTATCCCCCCATACGCAGTATTTT. It specifies CASSLSPHTQYF. This rearrangement joins TRBV7-2 to TRBJ2-3; D is unresolved. The V gene's germline CDR1 is SGHTA and CDR2 FQGNSA. The length of the CDR3 is 12 residues. The V end was cut by 5 bases, the J end by 7 bases, with 10 bases between.

The chain couples TRBV7-2 to TRBJ1-2; 8 bases map to TRBD1. V was pared by 5 bases and J by 6 bases, with 5 bases of the junction left unmatched. The length of the CDR3 is 13 residues. Germline loops: CDR1 SGHTA, CDR2 FQGNSA. The CDR3 loop is CASSQGAWDGYTF. DNA of the CDR3: TGTGCCAGCAGCCAGGGGGCTTGGGATGGCTACACCTTC. Combining the CDR3 with reference TRBV7-2 and TRBJ1-2 gives the whole variable domain GAGVSQSPSNKVTEKGKDVELRCDPISGHTALYWYRQSLGQGLEFLIYFQGNSAPDKSGLPSDRFSAERTGGSVSTLTIQRTQQEDSAVYLCASSQGAWDGYTFGSGTRLTVV.

This clone appeared once. This sequence joins TRBV4-2 and TRBJ2-7, with D possibly being TRBD1 (5 bases). There are 15 residues in the CDR3. V was cut by 1 base and J by 2 bases, with 12 bases left in between. Per germline, CDR1 LGHNA and CDR2 YNFKEQ. CDR3 loop: CASSQAVQGTYEQYF. CDR3 in DNA: TGTGCCAGCAGCCAAGCTGTGCAGGGCACCTACGAGCAGTACTTC.

The chain combines TRBV18 with TRBJ2-7; D possibly corresponds to TRBD1 (5 bases). Trimming shortened V by 0 bases and J by 6 bases, and 18 bases separated the two germline ends. Germline-derived CDR1 and CDR2 are KGHSH and LQKENI. CDR3 length: 16 amino acids. The CDR3 here is CASSPPNFDSHSEQYF. Written as DNA, the CDR3 is TGTGCCAGCTCACCACCGAATTTCGACAGTCACTCCGAGCAGTACTTC.

The chain combines TRBV25-1 with TRBJ1-2; 10 bases agree with TRBD1. This CDR3 is built from 15 residues. Losses at the gene ends were 4 bases for V and 8 bases for J; bases not matched to a gene: 10. Germline lookup yields CDR1 MGHDK and CDR2 SYGVNS. The CDR3 DNA is TGTGCCAGCAGTGTTACCGGGACAGGGGCCCGGGGCTACACCTTC. It is translated as CASSVTGTGARGYTF.

J is TRBJ1-5 and V is TRBV7-2; TRBD1 matches at 9 bases. The CDR3 consists of 15 residues. Looked up from germline, CDR1 is SGHTA and CDR2 is FQGNSA. With 1 base clipped from V and 4 bases from J, the junction kept 2 bases outside the gene matches. CDR3 coding DNA: TGTGCCAGCAGCTTAGGACAGGGGGAAAATCAGCCCCAGCATTTT. Amino acids: CASSLGQGENQPQHF.

The rearrangement links TRBV5-1 to TRBJ2-1; 11 bases fit TRBD2. Trimming cost V 4 bases and J 1 base; bases outside gene matches: 10. The CDR3 consists of 18 residues. Germline CDR1 SGHRS, CDR2 YFSETQ. DNA of the CDR3: TGCGCCAGCAGCCTGCGTAATAGCGGGGGGGTTTCCTACAATGAGCAGTTCTTC. It is translated as CASSLRNSGGVSYNEQFF.

The chain carries TRBV4-3 and TRBJ1-6; the D is unclear. Germline V gives CDR1 LGHNA, CDR2 YSLEER. This CDR3 is built from 14 residues. V was pared by 0 bases and J by 8 bases, with 8 bases between. The CDR3, as DNA: TGCGCCAGCAGCCAAGATGACCGGGATTCACCCCTCCACTTT. This sequence encodes CASSQDDRDSPLHF.

In DNA, the CDR3 is TGTGCCAGCAGTTCTTCTGACAGGGGGTCTTACTCCGGGGAGCTGTTTTTT. The encoded protein is CASSSSDRGSYSGELFF. The chain recombines TRBV6-2 or TRBV6-3 with TRBJ2-2; 9 bases line up with TRBD1. CDR1 and CDR2 from the germline V gene are MNHEY and SVGEGT. CDR3 length: 17 amino acids. Trimming removed 4 bases from V and 6 bases from J; junction bases left unmatched: 12.

This clone has just a few counts. The CDR3 protein is CASSQGGNSYEQYF. CDR3 bases: TGTGCCAGCAGCCAAGGGGGAAATTCCTACGAGCAGTACTTC. V and J are TRBV7-9 and TRBJ2-7, with a weak D call TRBD1 (6 bases). The CDR3 extends over 14 amino acids. CDR1 and CDR2 from the germline V gene are SEHNR and FQNEAQ (reference sequence). V was pared by 5 bases and J by 1 base, with 12 bases between.

The chain links TRBV18 to TRBJ1-5; 7 bases agree with TRBD1. This CDR3 has 16 amino acids. Germline V gene sequence: CDR1 KGHSH, CDR2 LQKENI. Trimming at V came to 5 bases and at J to 0 bases, leaving 7 bases not matched to a gene. As DNA, the CDR3 is TGTGCCAGCTCATCGGTGGGACAGTCTAGCAATCAGCCCCAGCATTTT. Translation gives CASSSVGQSSNQPQHF. The complete variable domain, with remaining parts taken from reference TRBV18 and TRBJ1-5, reads NAGVMQNPRHLVRRRGQEARLRCSPMKGHSHVYWYRQLPEEGLKFMVYLQKENIIDESGMPKERFSAEFPKEGPSILRIQQVVRGDSAAYFCASSSVGQSSNQPQHFGDGTRLSIL.

This chain connects TRBV3-1 (or the pseudogene TRBV3-2) to TRBJ2-2; perhaps TRBD1 as D (5 bases). Trimming took off 2 bases at V and 0 bases at J, with 10 bases between the two ends. CDR1 and CDR2 (germline): LGHDT, YNNKEL (reference sequence). CDR3 length equals 16 residues. In nucleotides, the CDR3 is TGTGCCAGCAGCCAACAGGGTGTGGCGAACACCGGGGAGCTGTTTTTT. It encodes CASSQQGVANTGELFF.

This sequence joins TRBV29-1 and TRBJ2-5; 12 nucleotides line up with TRBD1. CDR1 is SQVTM and CDR2 is ANQGSEA in the germline V gene. This CDR3 contains 17 residues. CDR3 in DNA: TGCACCATTAAGAGGGGGTGGGACAGGGGGCTTGGAGAGACCCAGTACTTC. It yields the protein CTIKRGWDRGLGETQYF.

The chain joins TRBV5-5 to TRBJ1-1; D call uncertain. This CDR3 has 14 amino acids. Germline values: CDR1 SGHKS, CDR2 YYEKEE (reference sequence). The V gene lost 0 bases and the J gene lost 0 bases, with 6 bases spanning the gap. CDR3 region: CASSLAPLNTEAFF. CDR3 bases: TGTGCCAGCAGCTTGGCTCCGTTGAACACTGAAGCTTTCTTT.

V and J are TRBV2 and TRBJ2-7, with 9 bases fitting TRBD1. The J segment lost 1 base and the V segment lost 8 bases, leaving 9 bases of the junction unmatched. The germline CDR1 and CDR2 sequences are SNHLY and FYNNEI. CDR3 length: 15 residues. In DNA form, the CDR3 reads TGTGCCAGCGGCTACCAAGGACAGGGGTCCTACGAGCAGTACTTC. It translates to CASGYQGQGSYEQYF.

The chain employs TRBV5-1 and TRBJ1-3; D may be TRBD1 (6 bases). The CDR3 runs to 16 residues. Deletions cut 4 bases from V and 4 bases from J, with 18 bases between. The germline CDR1 and CDR2 sequences are SGHRS and YFSETQ. The DNA of the CDR3 is TGCGCCAGCAGCCGAAACCCGGGACAAGGGGGAAACACCATATATTTT. Residues: CASSRNPGQGGNTIYF.

The chain links TRBV19 to TRBJ1-6; the D is unclear. CDR3 length: 14 residues. Trimming stripped 5 bases from V and 9 bases from J, with 14 bases between. The germline V gene has CDR1 LNHDA and CDR2 SQIVND (reference sequence). This CDR3 is CASSPQVGISPLHF. CDR3 DNA sequence: TGTGCCAGTAGTCCTCAGGTTGGAATTTCACCCCTCCACTTT.